The sequence of this TCR beta chain was determined in a study of blood T cell repertoires in COVID-19. The data were produced by immunoSEQ multiplex PCR, yet TCRdb's version contains in-frame clones alone and is incomplete. The table shows fewer than 250,000 clones, with 65% to 90% occurring only once. This clone was counted between two and nine times. CDR3 length: 17 amino acids. Trimming removed 0 bases from V and 0 bases from J; junction bases left unmatched: 8. The germline gives CDR1 SGDLS, CDR2 YYNGEE. The clonotype was recovered from a woman aged 40 to 49 with acute COVID-19. The genes are TRBV9 and TRBJ1-2; 7 bases line up with TRBD1. Material for sequencing was PBMCs or T cells enriched from blood (not recorded which). CDR3 nucleotides: TGTGCCAGCAGCGTAGCTCCCCGACAGGGATCTAACTATGGCTACACCTTC. As protein: CASSVAPRQGSNYGYTF. The full variable domain, with the rest looked up from reference TRBV9 and TRBJ1-2, is DSGVTQTPKHLITATGQRVTLRCSPRSGDLSVYWYQQSLDQGLQFLIQYYNGEERAKGNILERFSAQQFPDLHSELNLSSLELGDSALYFCASSVAPRQGSNYGYTFGSGTRLTVV.